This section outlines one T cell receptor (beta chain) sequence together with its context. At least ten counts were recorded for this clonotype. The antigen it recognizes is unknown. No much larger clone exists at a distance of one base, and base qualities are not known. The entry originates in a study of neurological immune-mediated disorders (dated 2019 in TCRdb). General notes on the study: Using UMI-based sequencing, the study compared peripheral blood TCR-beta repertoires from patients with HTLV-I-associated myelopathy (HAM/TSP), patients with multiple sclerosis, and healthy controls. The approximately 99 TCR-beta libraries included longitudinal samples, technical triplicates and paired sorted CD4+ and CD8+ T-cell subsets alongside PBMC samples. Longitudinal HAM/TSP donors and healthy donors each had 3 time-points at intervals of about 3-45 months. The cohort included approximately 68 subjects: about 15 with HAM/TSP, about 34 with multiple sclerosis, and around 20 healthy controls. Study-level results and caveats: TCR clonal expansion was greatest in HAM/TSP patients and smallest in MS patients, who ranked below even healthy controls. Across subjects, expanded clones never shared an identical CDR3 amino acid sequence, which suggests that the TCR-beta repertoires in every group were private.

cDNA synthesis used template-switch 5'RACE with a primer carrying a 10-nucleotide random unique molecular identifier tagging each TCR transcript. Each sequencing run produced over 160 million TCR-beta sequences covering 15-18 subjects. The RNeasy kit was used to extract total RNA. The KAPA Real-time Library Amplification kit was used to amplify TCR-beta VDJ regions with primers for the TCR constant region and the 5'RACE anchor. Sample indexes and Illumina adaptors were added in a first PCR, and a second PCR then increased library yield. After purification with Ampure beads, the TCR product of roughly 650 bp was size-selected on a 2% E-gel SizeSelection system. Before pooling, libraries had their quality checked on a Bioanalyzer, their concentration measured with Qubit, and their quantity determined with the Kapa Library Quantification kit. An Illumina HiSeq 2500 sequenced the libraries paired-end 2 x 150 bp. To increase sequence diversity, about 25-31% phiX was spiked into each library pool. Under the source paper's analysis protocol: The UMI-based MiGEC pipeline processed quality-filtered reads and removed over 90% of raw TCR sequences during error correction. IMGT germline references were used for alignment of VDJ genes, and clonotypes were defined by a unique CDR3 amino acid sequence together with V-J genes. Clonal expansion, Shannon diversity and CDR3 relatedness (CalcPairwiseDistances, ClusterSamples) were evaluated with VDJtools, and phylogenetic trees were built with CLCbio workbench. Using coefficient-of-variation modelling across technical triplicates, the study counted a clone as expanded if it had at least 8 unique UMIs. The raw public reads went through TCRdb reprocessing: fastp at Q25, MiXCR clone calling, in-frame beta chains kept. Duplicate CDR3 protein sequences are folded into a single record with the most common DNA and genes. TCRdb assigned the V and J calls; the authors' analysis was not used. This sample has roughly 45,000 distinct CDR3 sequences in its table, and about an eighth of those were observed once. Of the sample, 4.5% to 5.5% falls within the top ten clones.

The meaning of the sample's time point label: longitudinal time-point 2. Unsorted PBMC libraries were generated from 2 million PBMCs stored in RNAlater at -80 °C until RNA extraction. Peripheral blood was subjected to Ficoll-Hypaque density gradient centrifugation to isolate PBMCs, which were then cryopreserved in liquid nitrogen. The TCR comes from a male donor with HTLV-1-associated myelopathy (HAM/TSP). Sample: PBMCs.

The CDR3 sequence is CAEETEDNSGANVLTF. The bases are TGTGCCGAGGAGACAGAAGACAACTCTGGGGCCAACGTCCTGACTTTC. The rearrangement combines TRBV7-8 with TRBJ2-6, with TRBD1 perhaps the D gene, on 5 matching bases. Trimming at the junction amounts to 11 bases on V and 0 bases on J, and the germline ends lie 17 bases apart. CDR1 and CDR2 are drawn from the germline V gene: SGHVS, FQNEAQ. The CDR3 starts with the cysteine, ends with the phenylalanine, and has 16 residues. The kept DNA is CDR3 alone, 48 bases in frame from the first base.